This T cell receptor (beta chain) stems from a study of TIL therapy for anti-PD-1-resistant metastatic lung cancer. For the study at large: Most patients had lung adenocarcinoma. By whole-exome sequencing, median non-synonymous tumor mutation burden was roughly 1.6 mutations per megabase. General study points: Treatment-naive, never-smoker and oncogene-addicted patients were overrepresented in this highly selected cohort.

This was the immunoSEQ v3 assay. TCRdb's table, derived via immunoSEQ multiplex PCR, lists solely in-frame clones and lacks some. The table shows about 21,000 clones, with just over 70% occurring only once. Germline CDR1 is GTSNPN and CDR2 is SVGIG (reference sequence). The V end lost 5 bases, the J end lost 4 bases, and 8 bases lay between the germline ends. The CDR3 consists of 11 residues. Time point reported: pre-treatment sample, taken before nivolumab and TIL therapy. Adults with stage 4 NSCLC were enrolled in a phase I trial. As to this clone: What it binds is unknown.

The genes are TRBV30 and TRBJ1-1; a possible D gene is TRBD1 (5 bases). This receptor was identified in a person aged 25-79 years with non-small cell lung cancer. The sample in question was blood, obtained at baseline. The chain's CDR3 is CAWGGLTEAFF. The CDR3 DNA follows: TGTGCCTGGGGGGGACTCACTGAAGCTTTCTTT.